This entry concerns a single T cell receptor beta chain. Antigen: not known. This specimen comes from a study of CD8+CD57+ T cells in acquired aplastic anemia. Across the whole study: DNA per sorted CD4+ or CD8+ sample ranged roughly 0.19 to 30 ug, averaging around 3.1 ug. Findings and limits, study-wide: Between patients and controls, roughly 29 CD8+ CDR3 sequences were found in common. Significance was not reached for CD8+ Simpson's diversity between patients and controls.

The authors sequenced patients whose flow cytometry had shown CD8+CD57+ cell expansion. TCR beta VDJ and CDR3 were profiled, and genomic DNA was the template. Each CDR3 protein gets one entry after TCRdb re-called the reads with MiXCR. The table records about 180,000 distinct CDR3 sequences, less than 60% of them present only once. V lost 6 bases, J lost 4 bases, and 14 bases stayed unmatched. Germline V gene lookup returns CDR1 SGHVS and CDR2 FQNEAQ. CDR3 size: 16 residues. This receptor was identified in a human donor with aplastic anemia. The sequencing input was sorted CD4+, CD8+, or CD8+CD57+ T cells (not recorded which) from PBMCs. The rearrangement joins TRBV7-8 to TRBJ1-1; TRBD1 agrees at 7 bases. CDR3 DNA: TGTGCCAGCAGACGAGACAGGGCGAAAGGGTCCACTGAAGCTTTCTTT. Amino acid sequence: CASRRDRAKGSTEAFF.